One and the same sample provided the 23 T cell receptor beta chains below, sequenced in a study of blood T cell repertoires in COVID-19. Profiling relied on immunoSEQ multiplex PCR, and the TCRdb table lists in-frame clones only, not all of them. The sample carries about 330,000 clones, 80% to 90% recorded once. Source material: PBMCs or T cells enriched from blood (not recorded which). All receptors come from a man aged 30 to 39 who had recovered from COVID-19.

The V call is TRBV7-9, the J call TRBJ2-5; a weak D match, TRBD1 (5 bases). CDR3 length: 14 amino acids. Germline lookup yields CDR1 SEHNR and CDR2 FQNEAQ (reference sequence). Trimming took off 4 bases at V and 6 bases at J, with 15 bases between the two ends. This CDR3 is CASSYRQSTQTQYF. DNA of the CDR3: TGTGCCAGCAGCTACCGACAGTCGACTCAGACCCAGTACTTC.

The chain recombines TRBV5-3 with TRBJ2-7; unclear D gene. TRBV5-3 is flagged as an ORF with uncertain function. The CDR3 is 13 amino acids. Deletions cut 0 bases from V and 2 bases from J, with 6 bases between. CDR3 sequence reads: CARSLGLTYEQYF. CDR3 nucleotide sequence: TGTGCCAGAAGCTTGGGACTGACCTACGAGCAGTACTTC.

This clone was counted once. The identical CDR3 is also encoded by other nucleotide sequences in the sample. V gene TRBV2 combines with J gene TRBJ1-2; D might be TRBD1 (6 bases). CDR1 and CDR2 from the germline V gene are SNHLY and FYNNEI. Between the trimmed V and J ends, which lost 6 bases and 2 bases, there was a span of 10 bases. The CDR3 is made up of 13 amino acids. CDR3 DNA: TGTGCCAGCAGCGTCCAGGGGAACTATGGCTACACCTTC. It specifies CASSVQGNYGYTF.

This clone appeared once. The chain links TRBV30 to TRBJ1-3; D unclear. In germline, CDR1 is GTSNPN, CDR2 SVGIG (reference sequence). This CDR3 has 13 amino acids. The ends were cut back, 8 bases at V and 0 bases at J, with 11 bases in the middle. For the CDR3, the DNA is TGTGCCCTGGAGCGCAGCTCTGGAAACACCATATATTTT. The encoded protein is CALERSSGNTIYF.

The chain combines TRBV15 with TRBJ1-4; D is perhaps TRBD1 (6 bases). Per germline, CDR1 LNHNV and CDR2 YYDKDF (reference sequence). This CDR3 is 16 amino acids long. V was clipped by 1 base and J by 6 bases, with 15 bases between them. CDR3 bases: TGTGCCACCAGCAGAGGCGCCGGACAGTCCCATGAAAAACTGTTTTTT. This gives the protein CATSRGAGQSHEKLFF.

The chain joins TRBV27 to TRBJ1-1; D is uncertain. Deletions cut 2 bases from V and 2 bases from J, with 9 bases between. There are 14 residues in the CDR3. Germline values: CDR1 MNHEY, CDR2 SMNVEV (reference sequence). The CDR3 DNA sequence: TGTGCCAGCAGTTTACGAGGTTCCAACACTGAAGCTTTCTTT. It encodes CASSLRGSNTEAFF.

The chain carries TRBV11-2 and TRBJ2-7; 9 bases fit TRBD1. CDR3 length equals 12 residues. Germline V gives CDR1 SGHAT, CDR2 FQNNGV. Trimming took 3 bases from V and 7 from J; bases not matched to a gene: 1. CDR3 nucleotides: TGTGCCAGCAGCTTTGGGACAGGGGAGCAGTACTTC. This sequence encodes CASSFGTGEQYF. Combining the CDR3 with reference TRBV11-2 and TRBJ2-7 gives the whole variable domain EAGVAQSPRYKIIEKRQSVAFWCNPISGHATLYWYQQILGQGPKLLIQFQNNGVVDDSQLPKDRFSAERLKGVDSTLKIQPAKLEDSAVYLCASSFGTGEQYFGPGTRLTVT.

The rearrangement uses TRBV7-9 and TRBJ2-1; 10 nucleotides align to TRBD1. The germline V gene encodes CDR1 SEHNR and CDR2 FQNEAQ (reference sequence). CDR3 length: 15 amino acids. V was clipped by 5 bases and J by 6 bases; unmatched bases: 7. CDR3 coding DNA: TGTGCCAGCAGCCTTGGGACAGGGGTGGGCAATGAGCAGTTCTTC. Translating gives CASSLGTGVGNEQFF.

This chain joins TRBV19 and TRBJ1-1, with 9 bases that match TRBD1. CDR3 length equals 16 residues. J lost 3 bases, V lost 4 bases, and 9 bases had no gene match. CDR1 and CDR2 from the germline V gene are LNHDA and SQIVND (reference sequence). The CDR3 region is CASSTTYRGLDTEAFF. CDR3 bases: TGTGCCAGTAGTACCACCTACAGGGGGCTGGACACTGAAGCTTTCTTT. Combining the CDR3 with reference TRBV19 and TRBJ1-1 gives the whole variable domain DGGITQSPKYLFRKEGQNVTLSCEQNLNHDAMYWYRQDPGQGLRLIYYSQIVNDFQKGDIAEGYSVSREKKESFPLTVTSAQKNPTAFYLCASSTTYRGLDTEAFFGQGTRLTVV.

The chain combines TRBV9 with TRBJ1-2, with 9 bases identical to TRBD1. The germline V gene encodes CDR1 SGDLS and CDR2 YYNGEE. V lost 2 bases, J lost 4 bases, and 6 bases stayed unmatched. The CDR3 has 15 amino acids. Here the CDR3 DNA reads TGTGCCAGCAGCGTCGGTGACAGGGGGGGCTATGGCTACACCTTC. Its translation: CASSVGDRGGYGYTF.

The CDR3 DNA sequence: TGTGCCATTCCAACCCTTGCGAGCTCCTATAATTCACCCCTCCACTTT. This encodes CAIPTLASSYNSPLHF. The chain employs TRBV19 and TRBJ1-6; no definite D call. The CDR3 has 16 amino acids. With 10 bases removed from V and 0 bases from J, the gap between germline ends came to 16 bases. Germline V gene lookup returns CDR1 LNHDA and CDR2 SQIVND (reference sequence).

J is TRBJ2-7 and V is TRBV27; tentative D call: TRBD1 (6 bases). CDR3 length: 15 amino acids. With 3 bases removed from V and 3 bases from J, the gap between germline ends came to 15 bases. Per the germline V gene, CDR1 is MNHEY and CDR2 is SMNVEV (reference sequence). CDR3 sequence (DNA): TGTGCCAGCAGTTTCCTAGGGACAAAGAACTACGAGCAGTACTTC. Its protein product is CASSFLGTKNYEQYF.

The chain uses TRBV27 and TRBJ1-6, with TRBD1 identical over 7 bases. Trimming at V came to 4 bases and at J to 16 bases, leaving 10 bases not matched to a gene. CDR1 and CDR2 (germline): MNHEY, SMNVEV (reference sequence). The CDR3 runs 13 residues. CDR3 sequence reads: CASSYRTGGVLHF. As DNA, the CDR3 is TGTGCCAGCAGTTACCGGACAGGCGGAGTTCTCCACTTT.

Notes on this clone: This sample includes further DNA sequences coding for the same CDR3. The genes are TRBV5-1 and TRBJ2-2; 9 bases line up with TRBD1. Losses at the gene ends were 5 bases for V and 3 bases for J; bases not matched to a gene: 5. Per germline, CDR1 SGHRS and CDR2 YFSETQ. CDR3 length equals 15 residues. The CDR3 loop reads CASRLTGGDTGELFF. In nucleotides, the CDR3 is TGCGCCAGCAGACTTACAGGGGGCGACACCGGGGAGCTGTTTTTT. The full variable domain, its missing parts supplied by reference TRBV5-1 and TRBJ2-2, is KAGVTQTPRYLIKTRGQQVTLSCSPISGHRSVSWYQQTPGQGLQFLFEYFSETQRNKGNFPGRFSGRQFSNSRSEMNVSTLELGDSALYLCASRLTGGDTGELFFGEGSRLTVL.

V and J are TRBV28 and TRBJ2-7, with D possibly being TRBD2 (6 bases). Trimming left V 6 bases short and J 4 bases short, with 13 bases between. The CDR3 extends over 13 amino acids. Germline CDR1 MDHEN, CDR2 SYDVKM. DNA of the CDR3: TGTGCCAGCAGGCCCCCGGGGGTTTACGAGCAGTACTTC. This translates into CASRPPGVYEQYF.

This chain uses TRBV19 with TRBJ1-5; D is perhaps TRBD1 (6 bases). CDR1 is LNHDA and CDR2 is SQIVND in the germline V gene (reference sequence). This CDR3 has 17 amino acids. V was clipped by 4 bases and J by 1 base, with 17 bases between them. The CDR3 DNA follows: TGTGCCAGTAGTACAGGATGGACAGCACCGAGCAATCAGCCCCAGCATTTT. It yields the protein CASSTGWTAPSNQPQHF.

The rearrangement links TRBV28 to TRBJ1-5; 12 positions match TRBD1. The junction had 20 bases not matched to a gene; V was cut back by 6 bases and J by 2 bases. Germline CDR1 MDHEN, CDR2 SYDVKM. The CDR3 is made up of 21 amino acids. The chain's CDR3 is CASSLTSRDRGRGIGNQPQHF. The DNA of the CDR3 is TGTGCCAGCAGCCTTACCAGTAGGGACAGGGGGCGCGGGATTGGCAATCAGCCCCAGCATTTT.

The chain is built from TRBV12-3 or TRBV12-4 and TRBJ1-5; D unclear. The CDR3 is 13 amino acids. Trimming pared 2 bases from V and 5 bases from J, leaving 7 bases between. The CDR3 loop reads CASSLNPYQPQHF. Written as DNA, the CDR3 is TGTGCCAGCAGTTTAAATCCTTATCAGCCCCAGCATTTT.

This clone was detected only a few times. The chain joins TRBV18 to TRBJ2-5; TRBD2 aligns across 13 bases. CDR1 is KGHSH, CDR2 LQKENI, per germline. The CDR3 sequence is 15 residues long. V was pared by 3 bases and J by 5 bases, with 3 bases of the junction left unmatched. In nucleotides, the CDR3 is TGTGCCAGCTCACCGGGACTAGCGGGGAGCGAGACCCAGTACTTC. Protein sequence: CASSPGLAGSETQYF. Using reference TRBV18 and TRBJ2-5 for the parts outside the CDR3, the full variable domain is NAGVMQNPRHLVRRRGQEARLRCSPMKGHSHVYWYRQLPEEGLKFMVYLQKENIIDESGMPKERFSAEFPKEGPSILRIQQVVRGDSAAYFCASSPGLAGSETQYFGPGTRLLVL.

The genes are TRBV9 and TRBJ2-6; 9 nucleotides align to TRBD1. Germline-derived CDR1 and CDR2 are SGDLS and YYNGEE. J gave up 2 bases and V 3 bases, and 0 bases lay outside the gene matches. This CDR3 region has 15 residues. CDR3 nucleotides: TGTGCCAGCAGCGGACAGGGGGCTGGGGCCAACGTCCTGACTTTC. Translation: CASSGQGAGANVLTF.

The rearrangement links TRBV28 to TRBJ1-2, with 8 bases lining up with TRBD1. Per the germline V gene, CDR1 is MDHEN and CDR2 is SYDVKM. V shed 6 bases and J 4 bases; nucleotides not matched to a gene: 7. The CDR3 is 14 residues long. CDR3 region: CASSLTDRVYGYTF. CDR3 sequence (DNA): TGTGCCAGCAGCCTTACGGACAGGGTCTATGGCTACACCTTC.

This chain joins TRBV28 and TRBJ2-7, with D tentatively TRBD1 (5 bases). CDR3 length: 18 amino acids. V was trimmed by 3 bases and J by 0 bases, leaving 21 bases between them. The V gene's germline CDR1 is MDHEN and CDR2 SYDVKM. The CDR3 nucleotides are TGTGCCAGCAGTTTTCACACCTCGGGCAGGGCCAACTCCTACGAGCAGTACTTC. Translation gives CASSFHTSGRANSYEQYF.

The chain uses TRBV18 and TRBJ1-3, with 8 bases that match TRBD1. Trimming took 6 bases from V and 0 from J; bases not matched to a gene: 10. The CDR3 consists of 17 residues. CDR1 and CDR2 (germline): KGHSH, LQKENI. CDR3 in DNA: TGTGCCAGCTCCCCCGCCCCAGGGACAGGCTCTGGAAACACCATATATTTT. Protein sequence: CASSPAPGTGSGNTIYF.